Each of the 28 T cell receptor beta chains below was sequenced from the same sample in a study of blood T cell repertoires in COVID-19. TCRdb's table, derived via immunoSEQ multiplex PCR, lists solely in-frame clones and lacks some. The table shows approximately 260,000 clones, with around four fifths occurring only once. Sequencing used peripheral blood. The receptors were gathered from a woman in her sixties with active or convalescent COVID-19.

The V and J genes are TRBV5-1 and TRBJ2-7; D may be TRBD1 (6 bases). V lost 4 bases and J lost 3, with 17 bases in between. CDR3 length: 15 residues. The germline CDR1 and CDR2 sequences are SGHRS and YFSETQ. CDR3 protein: CASSQTTGFSYEQYF. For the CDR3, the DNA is TGCGCCAGCAGCCAAACCACAGGGTTTAGCTACGAGCAGTACTTC.

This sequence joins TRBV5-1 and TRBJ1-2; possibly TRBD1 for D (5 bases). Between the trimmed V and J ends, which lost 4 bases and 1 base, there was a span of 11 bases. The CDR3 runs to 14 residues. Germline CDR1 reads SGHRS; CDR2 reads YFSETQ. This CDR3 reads CASSPGDLNYGYTF. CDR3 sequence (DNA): TGCGCCAGCAGCCCGGGGGACCTTAACTATGGCTACACCTTC.

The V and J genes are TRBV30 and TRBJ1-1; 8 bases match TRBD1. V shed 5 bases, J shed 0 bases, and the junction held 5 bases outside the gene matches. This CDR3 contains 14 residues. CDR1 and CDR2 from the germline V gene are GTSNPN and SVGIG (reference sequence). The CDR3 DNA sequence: TGTGCCTGGGGAGGACAGGGCATGAACACTGAAGCTTTCTTT. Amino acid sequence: CAWGGQGMNTEAFF. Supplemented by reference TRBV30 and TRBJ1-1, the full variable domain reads SQTIHQWPATLVQPVGSPLSLECTVEGTSNPNLYWYRQAAGRGLQLLFYSVGIGQISSEVPQNLSASRPQDRQFILSSKKLLLSDSGFYLCAWGGQGMNTEAFFGQGTRLTVV.

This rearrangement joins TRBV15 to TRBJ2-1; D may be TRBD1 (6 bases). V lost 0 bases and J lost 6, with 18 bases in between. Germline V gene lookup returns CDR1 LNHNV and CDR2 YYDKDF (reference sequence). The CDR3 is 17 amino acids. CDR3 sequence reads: CATSRDNRQGPVNEQFF. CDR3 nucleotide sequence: TGTGCCACCAGCAGAGATAACAGGCAGGGGCCTGTCAATGAGCAGTTCTTC.

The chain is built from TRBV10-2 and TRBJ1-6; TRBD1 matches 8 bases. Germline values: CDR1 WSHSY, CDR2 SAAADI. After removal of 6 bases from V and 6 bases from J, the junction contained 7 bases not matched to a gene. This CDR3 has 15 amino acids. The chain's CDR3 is CASRLRQGRNSPLHF. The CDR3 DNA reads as TGCGCCAGCAGGCTACGACAGGGGCGTAATTCACCCCTCCACTTT.

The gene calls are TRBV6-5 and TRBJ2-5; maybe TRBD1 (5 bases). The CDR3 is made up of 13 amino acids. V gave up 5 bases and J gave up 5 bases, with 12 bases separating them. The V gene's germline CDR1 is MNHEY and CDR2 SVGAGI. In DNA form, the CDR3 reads TGTGCCAGCAGTCTACAGGACGGGGAGACCCAGTACTTC. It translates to CASSLQDGETQYF.

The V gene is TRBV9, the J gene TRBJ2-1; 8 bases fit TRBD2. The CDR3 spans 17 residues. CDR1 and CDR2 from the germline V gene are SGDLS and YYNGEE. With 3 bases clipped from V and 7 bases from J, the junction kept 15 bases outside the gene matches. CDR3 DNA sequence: TGTGCCAGCAGCGCGAGTATTACAAGCGGGGGTGGGAATGAGCAGTTCTTC. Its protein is CASSASITSGGGNEQFF.

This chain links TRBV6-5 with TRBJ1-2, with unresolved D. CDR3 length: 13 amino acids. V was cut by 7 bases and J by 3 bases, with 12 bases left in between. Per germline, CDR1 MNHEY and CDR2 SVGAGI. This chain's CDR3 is CASTPNPDYGYTF. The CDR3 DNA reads TGTGCCAGCACCCCAAATCCAGACTATGGCTACACCTTC.

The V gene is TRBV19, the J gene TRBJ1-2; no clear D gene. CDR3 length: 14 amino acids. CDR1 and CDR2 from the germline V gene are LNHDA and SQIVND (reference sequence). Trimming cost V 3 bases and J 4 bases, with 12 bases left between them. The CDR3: CASSIPRMAYGYTF. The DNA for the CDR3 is TGTGCCAGTAGTATCCCCCGCATGGCCTATGGCTACACCTTC.

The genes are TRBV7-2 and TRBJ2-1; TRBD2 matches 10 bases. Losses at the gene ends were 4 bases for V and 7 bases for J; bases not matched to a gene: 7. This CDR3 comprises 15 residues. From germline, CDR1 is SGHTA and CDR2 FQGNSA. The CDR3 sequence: CASSSASGGANEQFF. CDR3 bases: TGTGCCAGCAGCTCCGCTAGCGGGGGAGCAAATGAGCAGTTCTTC.

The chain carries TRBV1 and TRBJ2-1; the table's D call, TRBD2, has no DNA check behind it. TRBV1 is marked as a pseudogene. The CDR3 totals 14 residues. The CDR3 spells CTTQTRPARNEQFF. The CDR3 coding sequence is TGCACCACCCAGACTAGGCCCGCCCGCAATGAGCAGTTCTTC.

The CDR3 DNA sequence: TGTGCCAGCAGAGACAGGGGGCGCGGTGAAAAACTGTTTTTT. Translated, it gives CASRDRGRGEKLFF. The gene calls are TRBV6-5 and TRBJ1-4, with 10 bases fitting TRBD1. Germline CDR1 is MNHEY and CDR2 is SVGAGI. V lost 6 bases, J lost 7 bases, and 5 bases stayed unmatched. The CDR3 runs to 14 residues.

CDR3 nucleotides: TGTGCCAGCAGTTTGGGGGGGCGCGACACAGATACGCAGTATTTT. Its translation: CASSLGGRDTDTQYF. The V and J genes are TRBV11-3 and TRBJ2-3; possibly TRBD2 for D (7 bases). Germline V lookup: CDR1 SGHNT, CDR2 YENEEA. Trimming took 6 bases from V and 2 from J, leaving 15 bases between them. The CDR3 is 15 amino acids.

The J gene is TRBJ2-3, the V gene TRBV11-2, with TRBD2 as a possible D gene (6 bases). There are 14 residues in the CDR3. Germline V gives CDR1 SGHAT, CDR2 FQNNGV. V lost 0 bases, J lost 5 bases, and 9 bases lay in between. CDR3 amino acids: CASSLETGEDTQYF. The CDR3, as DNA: TGTGCCAGCAGCTTAGAGACGGGGGAAGATACGCAGTATTTT.

This CDR3 reads CASSERVGGTGELFF. DNA for the CDR3: TGTGCCAGCAGTGAAAGAGTCGGGGGCACCGGGGAGCTGTTTTTT. This chain joins TRBV6-1 and TRBJ2-2, with D perhaps matching TRBD2 (6 bases). Germline CDR1 reads MNHNS; CDR2 reads SASEGT. The CDR3 totals 15 residues. V was pared by 2 bases and J by 4 bases, with 11 bases between.

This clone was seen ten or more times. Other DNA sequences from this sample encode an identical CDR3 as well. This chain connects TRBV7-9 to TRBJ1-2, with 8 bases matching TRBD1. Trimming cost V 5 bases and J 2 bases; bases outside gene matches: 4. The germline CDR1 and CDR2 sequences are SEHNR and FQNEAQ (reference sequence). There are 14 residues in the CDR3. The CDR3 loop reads CASSKQGGNYGYTF. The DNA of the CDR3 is TGTGCCAGCAGCAAACAGGGGGGAAACTATGGCTACACCTTC.

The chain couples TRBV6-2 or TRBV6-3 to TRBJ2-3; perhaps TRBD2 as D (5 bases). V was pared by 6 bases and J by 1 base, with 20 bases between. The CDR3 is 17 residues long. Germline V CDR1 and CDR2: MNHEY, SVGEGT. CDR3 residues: CASSLIAIGAGTDTQYF. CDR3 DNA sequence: TGTGCCAGCAGCCTAATCGCGATCGGAGCGGGCACAGATACGCAGTATTTT.

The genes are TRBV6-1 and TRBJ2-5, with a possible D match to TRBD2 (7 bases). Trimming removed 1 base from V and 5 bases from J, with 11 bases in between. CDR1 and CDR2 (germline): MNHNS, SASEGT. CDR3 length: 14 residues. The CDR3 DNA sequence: TGTGCCAGCAGTGAAGTCGGGGGGCAGGAGACCCAGTACTTC. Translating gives CASSEVGGQETQYF.

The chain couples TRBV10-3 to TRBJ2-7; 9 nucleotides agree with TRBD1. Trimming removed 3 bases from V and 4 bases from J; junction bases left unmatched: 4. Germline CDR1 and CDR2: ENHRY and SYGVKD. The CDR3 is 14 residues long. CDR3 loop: CAISEQGQGYEQYF. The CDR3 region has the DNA TGTGCCATCAGTGAACAGGGACAGGGATACGAGCAGTACTTC.

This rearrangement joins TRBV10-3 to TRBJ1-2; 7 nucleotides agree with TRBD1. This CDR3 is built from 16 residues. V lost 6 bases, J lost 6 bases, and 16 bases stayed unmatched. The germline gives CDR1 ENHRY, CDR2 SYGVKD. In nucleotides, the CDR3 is TGTGCCATCAGCACCGACAGGGAGATCCCAATCAATGGCTACACCTTC. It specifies CAISTDREIPINGYTF.

Written as DNA, the CDR3 is TGTGCCAGCAGCAGGACAGGGGGTACTGAAGCTTTCTTT. This translates into CASSRTGGTEAFF. This chain joins TRBV12-3 or TRBV12-4 and TRBJ1-1; TRBD1 aligns across 10 bases. The CDR3 contains 13 residues. Losses at the gene ends were 6 bases for V and 5 bases for J; bases not matched to a gene: 3.

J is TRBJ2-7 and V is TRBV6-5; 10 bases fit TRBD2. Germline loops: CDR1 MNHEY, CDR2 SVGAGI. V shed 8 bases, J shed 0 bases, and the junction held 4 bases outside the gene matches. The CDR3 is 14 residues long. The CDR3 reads CASGKRGGSYEQYF. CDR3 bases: TGTGCCAGCGGGAAGCGGGGGGGCTCCTACGAGCAGTACTTC.

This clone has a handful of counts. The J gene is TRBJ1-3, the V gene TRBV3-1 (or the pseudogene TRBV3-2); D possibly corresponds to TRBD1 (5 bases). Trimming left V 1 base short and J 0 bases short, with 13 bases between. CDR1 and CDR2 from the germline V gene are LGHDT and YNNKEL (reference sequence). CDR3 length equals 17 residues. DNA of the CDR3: TGTGCCAGCAGCCAAGCAGGGCTCAAAAGCTCTGGAAACACCATATATTTT. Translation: CASSQAGLKSSGNTIYF.

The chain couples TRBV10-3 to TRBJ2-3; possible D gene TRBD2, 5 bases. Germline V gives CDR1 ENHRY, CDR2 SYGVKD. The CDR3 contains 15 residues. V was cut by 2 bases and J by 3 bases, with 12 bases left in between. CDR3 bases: TGTGCCATCAGTGAGGCGGAATCGGGGACAGATACGCAGTATTTT. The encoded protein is CAISEAESGTDTQYF.

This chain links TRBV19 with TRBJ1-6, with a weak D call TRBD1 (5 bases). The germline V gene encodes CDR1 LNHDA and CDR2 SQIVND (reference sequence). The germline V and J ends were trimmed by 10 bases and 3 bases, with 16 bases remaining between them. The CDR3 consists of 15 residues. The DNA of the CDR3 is TGTGCCACCCTCGCGGAGGGGCGCTATAATTCACCCCTCCACTTT. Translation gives CATLAEGRYNSPLHF.

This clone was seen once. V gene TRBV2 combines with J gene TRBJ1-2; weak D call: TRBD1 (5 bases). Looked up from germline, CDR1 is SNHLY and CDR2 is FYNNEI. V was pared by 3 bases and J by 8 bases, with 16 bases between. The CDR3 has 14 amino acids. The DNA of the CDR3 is TGTGCCAGCAGTGATGTGGACGGGAGGGGAGGCTACACCTTC. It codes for CASSDVDGRGGYTF.

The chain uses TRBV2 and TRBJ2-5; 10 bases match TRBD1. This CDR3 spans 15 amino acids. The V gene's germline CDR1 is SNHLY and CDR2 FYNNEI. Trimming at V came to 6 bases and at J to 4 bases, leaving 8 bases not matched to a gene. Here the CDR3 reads CASSRQGATSETQYF. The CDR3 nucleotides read TGTGCCAGCAGCCGACAGGGGGCAACGTCAGAGACCCAGTACTTC.

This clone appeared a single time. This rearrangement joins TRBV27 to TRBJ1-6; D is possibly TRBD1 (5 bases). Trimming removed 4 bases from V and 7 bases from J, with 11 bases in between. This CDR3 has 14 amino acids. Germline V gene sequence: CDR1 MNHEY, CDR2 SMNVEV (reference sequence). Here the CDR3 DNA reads TGTGCCAGCAGTTGGAGGGAGGGGAATTCACCCCTCCACTTT. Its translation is CASSWREGNSPLHF.